The 25 T cell receptor beta chains below come from one sample, sequenced in a study of early T cells in non-severe SARS-CoV-2 infection. TCRdb itself ran the 5' RACE reads through MiXCR, one entry per CDR3 protein. This table has 75,000 to 80,000 distinct CDR3 sequences, roughly a sixth appearing once. The sequenced material came from whole blood. The source of these receptors is an adult who was a healthcare worker with PCR-confirmed SARS-CoV-2 infection or an uninfected control (not recorded which).

The V and J genes are TRBV3-1 and TRBJ1-4, with 7 bases matching TRBD1. The junction had 7 bases not matched to a gene; V was cut back by 0 bases and J by 3 bases. This CDR3 contains 17 residues. Looked up from germline, CDR1 is LGHDT and CDR2 is YNNKEL (reference sequence). CDR3 DNA: TGTGCCAGCAGCCAAGACCCCAGGGGGGCGGCTAATGAAAAACTGTTTTTT. Its translation: CASSQDPRGAANEKLFF. Together with reference TRBV3-1 and TRBJ1-4, the CDR3 gives the full variable domain: DTAVSQTPKYLVTQMGNDKSIKCEQNLGHDTMYWYKQDSKKFLKIMFSYNNKELIINETVPNRFSPKSPDKAHLNLHINSLELGDSAVYFCASSQDPRGAANEKLFFGSGTQLSVL.

This clonotype was counted a few times. V usage is TRBV27 and J usage is TRBJ1-3; a possible D gene is TRBD1 (5 bases). From germline, CDR1 is MNHEY and CDR2 SMNVEV (reference sequence). Trimming shortened V by 2 bases and J by 1 base, and 9 bases separated the two germline ends. This CDR3 region has 15 residues. The CDR3 DNA is TGTGCCAGCAGTTTAATCTGGGGGTCTGGAAACACCATATATTTT. Amino acids: CASSLIWGSGNTIYF.

A few counts support this clonotype. J is TRBJ2-7 and V is TRBV29-1; 8 bases line up with TRBD2. Trimming took 5 bases from V and 0 from J; bases not matched to a gene: 6. CDR3 length: 14 residues. CDR1 is SQVTM, CDR2 ANQGSEA, per germline. CDR3 region: CSVLFGTSSYEQYF. The CDR3 region has the DNA TGCAGCGTTCTTTTCGGGACTAGCTCCTACGAGCAGTACTTC.

V is TRBV5-1 and J is TRBJ2-3, with 13 nucleotides matching TRBD2. With V trimmed by 4 bases and J by 5 bases, 4 bases remained unmatched. CDR3 length: 15 amino acids. Germline assignment: CDR1 SGHRS and CDR2 YFSETQ. The CDR3 is CASSTGTSGEDTQYF. Here the CDR3 DNA reads TGCGCCAGCAGCACGGGGACTAGCGGGGAAGATACGCAGTATTTT.

This clonotype came up a few times. The chain has TRBV7-9 and TRBJ1-2; the D gene is possibly TRBD1 (5 bases). The CDR3 has 13 amino acids. The V gene's germline CDR1 is SEHNR and CDR2 FQNEAQ (reference sequence). V was shortened by 5 bases and J by 8 bases, with 15 bases between the two germline ends. CDR3 in amino acids: CASSPEAGYGYTF. As DNA, the CDR3 is TGTGCCAGCAGCCCCGAGGCAGGGTACGGCTACACCTTC. Full variable domain (missing parts from reference TRBV7-9 and TRBJ1-2): DTGVSQNPRHKITKRGQNVTFRCDPISEHNRLYWYRQTLGQGPEFLTYFQNEAQLEKSRLLSDRFSAERPKGSFSTLEIQRTEQGDSAMYLCASSPEAGYGYTFGSGTRLTVV.

The gene calls are TRBV14 and TRBJ1-6, with D hard to call. The CDR3 contains 14 residues. V gave up 10 bases and J gave up 3 bases, with 13 bases separating them. Germline V gene sequence: CDR1 SGHDN, CDR2 FVKESK. CDR3 DNA: TGTGCCACTTCAGGAGGGCTCTATAATTCACCCCTCCACTTT. Its translation: CATSGGLYNSPLHF. The whole variable domain, filled in from reference TRBV14 and TRBJ1-6, reads EAGVTQFPSHSVIEKGQTVTLRCDPISGHDNLYWYRRVMGKEIKFLLHFVKESKQDESGMPNNRFLAERTGGTYSTLKVQPAELEDSGVYFCATSGGLYNSPLHFGNGTRLTVT.

The table lists this clonotype with a few counts. The gene calls are TRBV20-1 and TRBJ2-7, with D perhaps matching TRBD1 (6 bases). The germline V gene has CDR1 DFQATT and CDR2 SNEGSKA (reference sequence). This CDR3 has 15 amino acids. Trimming took 3 bases from V and 0 from J, leaving 15 bases between them. In DNA, the CDR3 is TGCAGTGCTAGTGGCAGGGGCCAAAGCTCCTACGAGCAGTACTTC. Protein product: CSASGRGQSSYEQYF.

The V gene is TRBV7-8, the J gene TRBJ1-1; no clear D. Germline CDR1 and CDR2: SGHVS and FQNEAQ. This CDR3 comprises 12 residues. Deletions cut 1 base from V and 5 bases from J, with 5 bases between. Here the CDR3 DNA reads TGTGCCAGCAGCTTAGGGGCGACTGAAGCTTTCTTT. Its protein is CASSLGATEAFF.

The chain employs TRBV3-1 and TRBJ2-1, with D possibly being TRBD1 (5 bases). Germline assignment: CDR1 LGHDT and CDR2 YNNKEL (reference sequence). Trimming took off 1 base at V and 0 bases at J, with 19 bases between the two ends. There are 19 residues in the CDR3. Written as DNA, the CDR3 is TGTGCCAGCAGCCAAGCTCGAATTTGGACAATGAGCTCCTACAATGAGCAGTTCTTC. It yields the protein CASSQARIWTMSSYNEQFF.

This clonotype was seen a handful of times. CDR3 nucleotides: TGTGCCAGCGGCCCGGCAGTCTACGAGCAGTACTTC. It translates to CASGPAVYEQYF. The chain uses TRBV7-9 and TRBJ2-7; unclear D gene. The CDR3 contains 12 residues. With 8 bases removed from V and 3 bases from J, the gap between germline ends came to 11 bases. The germline CDR1 and CDR2 sequences are SEHNR and FQNEAQ (reference sequence).

The chain recombines TRBV18 with TRBJ2-1; 13 bases line up with TRBD2. Germline loops: CDR1 KGHSH, CDR2 LQKENI. V lost 3 bases and J lost 0; bases outside the gene matches: 2. The length of the CDR3 is 17 residues. The CDR3 coding sequence is TGTGCCAGCTCACCCTGGACTAGCGGGAGCTCCTACAATGAGCAGTTCTTC. This translates into CASSPWTSGSSYNEQFF.

This clonotype turned up a few times. This CDR3 reads CSASPLKETQYF. For the CDR3, the DNA is TGCAGTGCTAGCCCTCTCAAAGAGACCCAGTACTTC. This chain uses TRBV20-1 with TRBJ2-5; D gene unclear. V was clipped by 3 bases and J by 3 bases, with 8 bases between them. The CDR3 covers 12 residues. Germline V gene sequence: CDR1 DFQATT, CDR2 SNEGSKA (reference sequence).

Comments on this clonotype: A read error may produce the germline difference seen at one junction end. This sequence joins TRBV7-2 and TRBJ2-3; no firm D call. This CDR3 spans 14 amino acids. Germline V gene data show CDR1 as SGHTA and CDR2 as FQGNSA. CDR3 in amino acids: CVSTRTPSTDTQYF. DNA for the CDR3: TGTGTCAGCACCCGCACTCCTAGCACAGATACGCAGTATTTT. The complete variable domain, with remaining parts taken from reference TRBV7-2 and TRBJ2-3, reads GAGVSQSPSNKVTEKGKDVELRCDPISGHTALYWYRQSLGQGLEFLIYFQGNSAPDKSGLPSDRFSAERTGGSVSTLTIQRTQQEDSAVYLCVSTRTPSTDTQYFGPGTRLTVL.

This rearrangement joins TRBV7-3 to TRBJ2-1, with 10 bases identical to TRBD2. Germline-derived CDR1 and CDR2 are SGHTA and FQGTGA. CDR3 length: 14 amino acids. J was trimmed by 8 bases and V by 5 bases; bases with no gene match: 6. In nucleotides, the CDR3 is TGTGCCAGCAGCCCCAGCGGGGGGGCAGATGAGCAGTTCTTC. Its protein is CASSPSGGADEQFF.

The rearrangement links TRBV7-9 to TRBJ1-1, with D possibly being TRBD1 (6 bases). The CDR3 is 14 residues long. Germline V gene data show CDR1 as SEHNR and CDR2 as FQNEAQ (reference sequence). Between the trimmed V and J ends, which lost 6 bases and 1 base, there was a span of 12 bases. The CDR3 reads CASRSQGWNTEAFF. CDR3 bases: TGTGCCAGCAGGTCACAGGGATGGAACACTGAAGCTTTCTTT.

V usage is TRBV28 and J usage is TRBJ2-1, with D maybe TRBD2 (5 bases). This CDR3 has 15 residues. V was trimmed by 5 bases and J by 5 bases, leaving 16 bases between them. Germline CDR1 and CDR2: MDHEN and SYDVKM. The chain's CDR3 is CASSLIGVMDNEQFF. Written as DNA, the CDR3 is TGTGCCAGCAGTCTTATCGGGGTGATGGACAATGAGCAGTTCTTC.

This sequence joins TRBV6-6 and TRBJ2-2; D gene unclear. The germline CDR1 and CDR2 sequences are MNHNY and SVGAGI (reference sequence). With 8 bases removed from V and 3 bases from J, the gap between germline ends came to 13 bases. The CDR3 extends over 14 amino acids. CDR3 in DNA: TGTGCCAGCGGACGAAGGGCGGACACCGGGGAGCTGTTTTTT. Translated, it gives CASGRRADTGELFF.

This clonotype was counted between two and nine times. V usage is TRBV7-9 and J usage is TRBJ2-7, with a tentative D call TRBD2 (5 bases). Trimming cost V 3 bases and J 1 base, with 10 bases left between them. This CDR3 is built from 14 residues. The V gene's germline CDR1 is SEHNR and CDR2 FQNEAQ (reference sequence). CDR3 coding DNA: TGTGCCAGCAGCTTCACGGGAAATTCCTACGAGCAGTACTTC. Translation: CASSFTGNSYEQYF.

The V and J genes are TRBV29-1 and TRBJ1-4; possible D gene TRBD1, 6 bases. V was shortened by 7 bases and J by 3 bases, with 12 bases between the two germline ends. In germline, CDR1 is SQVTM, CDR2 ANQGSEA. The CDR3 is 13 residues long. CDR3 bases: TGCAGCGCCTCGTCAGGGGCTAATGAAAAACTGTTTTTT. It yields the protein CSASSGANEKLFF.

In its sample, this clonotype was seen a few times. The chain recombines TRBV29-1 with TRBJ2-7; unclear D gene. The CDR3 length is 16 residues. Deletions cut 0 bases from V and 0 bases from J, with 15 bases between. Germline V gene sequence: CDR1 SQVTM, CDR2 ANQGSEA. The CDR3 sequence is CSVEEGTRSSSYEQYF. The CDR3 DNA is TGCAGCGTTGAAGAAGGCACCAGATCAAGCTCCTACGAGCAGTACTTC.

This clonotype was picked up many times. V usage is TRBV19 and J usage is TRBJ2-6, with D hard to call. Germline CDR1 and CDR2: LNHDA and SQIVND (reference sequence). Trimming removed 3 bases at V and 0 bases at J, with 6 bases between. The CDR3 consists of 15 residues. CDR3 region: CASSIVSSGANVLTF. The DNA of the CDR3 is TGTGCCAGTAGTATTGTCAGCTCTGGGGCCAACGTCCTGACTTTC.

This clonotype has only a few counts. The J gene is TRBJ1-6, the V gene TRBV4-1, with 8 bases fitting TRBD1. CDR3 length equals 16 residues. The J segment lost 7 bases and the V segment lost 4 bases, leaving 9 bases of the junction unmatched. Germline V gives CDR1 MGHRA, CDR2 YSYEKL. Here the CDR3 DNA reads TGCGCCAGCAGCCGGAACAGGGGGTTGGGGAATTCACCCCTCCACTTT. Its translation: CASSRNRGLGNSPLHF.

J is TRBJ1-1 and V is TRBV12-3 or TRBV12-4; possible D gene TRBD1, 6 bases. V shed 6 bases and J shed 1 base, with 12 bases lying between them. The CDR3 runs to 14 residues. CDR3 bases: TGTGCCAGCAGATCAGGGGTAGGGAACACTGAAGCTTTCTTT. Its translation: CASRSGVGNTEAFF.

This clonotype has only a few counts. The J gene is TRBJ2-1, the V gene TRBV6-2 or TRBV6-3; D is perhaps TRBD1 (6 bases). The V end lost 4 bases, the J end lost 0 bases, and 13 bases lay between the germline ends. CDR3 length equals 16 residues. Germline CDR1 and CDR2: MNHEY and SVGEGT. CDR3 sequence: CASSFLGTLSYNEQFF. As DNA, the CDR3 is TGTGCCAGCAGTTTCCTCGGGACACTCTCCTACAATGAGCAGTTCTTC.

This clonotype was seen repeatedly, ten times or more. This chain joins TRBV7-9 and TRBJ2-5; 7 bases map to TRBD2. CDR1 and CDR2 (germline): SEHNR, FQNEAQ (reference sequence). The CDR3 is made up of 15 amino acids. Trimming removed 3 bases from V and 5 bases from J; junction bases left unmatched: 9. The CDR3, as DNA: TGTGCCAGCAGCTTCAAACTAGCGATCGATGAGACCCAGTACTTC. Amino acid sequence: CASSFKLAIDETQYF.